The clone carrying this T cell receptor beta chain was observed many times. This specimen comes from a study of tumor-infiltrating lymphocytes in oesophageal squamous cell carcinoma. TCRdb recomputed calls from the PCR reads with MiXCR, one row per CDR3 protein. This table has about 18,000 distinct CDR3 sequences, around 41% appearing once. V was pared by 2 bases and J by 6 bases, with 11 bases between. The CDR3 extends over 15 amino acids. Germline V gives CDR1 MNHEY, CDR2 SVGEGT. The chain is built from TRBV6-2 or TRBV6-3 and TRBJ1-6, with D perhaps matching TRBD1 (5 bases). Sequenced sample: esophageal tumor tissue. The receptor was isolated from a male donor with esophageal squamous cell carcinoma. The CDR3 sequence: CASSYLHRTNSPLHF. The DNA for the CDR3 is TGTGCCAGCAGTTACCTGCACAGGACTAATTCACCCCTCCACTTT.